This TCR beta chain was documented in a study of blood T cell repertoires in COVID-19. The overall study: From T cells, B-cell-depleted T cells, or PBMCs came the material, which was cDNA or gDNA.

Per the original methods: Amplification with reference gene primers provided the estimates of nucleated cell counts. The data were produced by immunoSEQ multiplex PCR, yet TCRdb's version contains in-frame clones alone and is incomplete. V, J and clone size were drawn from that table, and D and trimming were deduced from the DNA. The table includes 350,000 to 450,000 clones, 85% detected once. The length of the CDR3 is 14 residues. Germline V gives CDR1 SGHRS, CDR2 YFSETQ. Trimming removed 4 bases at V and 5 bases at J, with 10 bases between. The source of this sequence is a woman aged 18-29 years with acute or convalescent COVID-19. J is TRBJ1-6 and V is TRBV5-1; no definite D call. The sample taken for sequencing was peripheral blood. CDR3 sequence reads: CASSPSEHNSPLHF. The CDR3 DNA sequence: TGCGCCAGCAGCCCCTCGGAGCATAATTCACCCCTCCACTTT.